This T cell receptor (beta chain) was captured by sequencing in a study of identifying expanded T cells in peripheral blood. General study points: Across healthy donors, higher total template counts meant significantly greater approximately two-week count variance.

Only in-frame clones appear in the TCRdb table, and some are missing; sequencing was by immunoSEQ multiplex PCR. Here the sample spans about 86,000 clones, roughly 85% being singletons. To note about this clone: As yet, its antigen is unknown.

The germline gives CDR1 SGHRS, CDR2 YFSETQ. Between the trimmed V and J ends, which lost 5 bases and 1 base, there was a span of 6 bases. The length of the CDR3 is 12 residues. The origin of this receptor is a person aged 18 to 70 in good health. The sequenced sample consisted of blood. The rearrangement links TRBV5-1 to TRBJ1-1; D is undetermined. The CDR3 region has the DNA TGCGCCAGCAGGGCGGGGAACACTGAAGCTTTCTTT. Protein sequence: CASRAGNTEAFF.